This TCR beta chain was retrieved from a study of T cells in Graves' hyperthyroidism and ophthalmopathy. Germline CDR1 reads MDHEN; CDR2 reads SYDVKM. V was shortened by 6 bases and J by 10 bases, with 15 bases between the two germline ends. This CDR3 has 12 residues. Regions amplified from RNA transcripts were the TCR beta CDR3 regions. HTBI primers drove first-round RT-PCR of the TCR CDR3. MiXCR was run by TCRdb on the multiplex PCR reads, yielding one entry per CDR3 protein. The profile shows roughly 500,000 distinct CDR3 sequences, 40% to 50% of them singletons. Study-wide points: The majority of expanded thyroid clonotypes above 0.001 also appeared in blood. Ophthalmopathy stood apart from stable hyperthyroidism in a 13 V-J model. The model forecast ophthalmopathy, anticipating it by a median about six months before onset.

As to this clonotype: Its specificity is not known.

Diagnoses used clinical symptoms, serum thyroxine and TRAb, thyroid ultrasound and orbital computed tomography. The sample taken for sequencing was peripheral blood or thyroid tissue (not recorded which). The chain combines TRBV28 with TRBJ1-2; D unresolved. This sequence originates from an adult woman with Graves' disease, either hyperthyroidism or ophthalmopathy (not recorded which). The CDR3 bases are TGTGCCAGCAGGGACGGACCTCCTGACTACACCTTC. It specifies CASRDGPPDYTF.